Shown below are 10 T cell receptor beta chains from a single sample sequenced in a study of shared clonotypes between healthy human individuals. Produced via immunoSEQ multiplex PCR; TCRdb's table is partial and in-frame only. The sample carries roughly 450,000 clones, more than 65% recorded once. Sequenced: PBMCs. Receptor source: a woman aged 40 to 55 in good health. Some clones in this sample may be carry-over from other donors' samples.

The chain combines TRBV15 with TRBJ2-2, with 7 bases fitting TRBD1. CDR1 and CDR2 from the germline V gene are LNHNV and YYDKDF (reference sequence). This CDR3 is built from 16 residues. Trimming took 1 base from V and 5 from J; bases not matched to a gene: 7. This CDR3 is CATSRGDSSATGELFF. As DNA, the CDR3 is TGTGCCACCAGCAGAGGGGACAGCTCAGCAACCGGGGAGCTGTTTTTT.

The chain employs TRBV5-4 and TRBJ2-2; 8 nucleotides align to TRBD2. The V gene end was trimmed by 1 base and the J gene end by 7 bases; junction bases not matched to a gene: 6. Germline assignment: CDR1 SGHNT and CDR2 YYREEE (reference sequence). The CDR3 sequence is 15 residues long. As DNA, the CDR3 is TGTGCCAGCAGCTTGTGGGGACTAGGCAGCGGGGAGCTGTTTTTT. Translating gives CASSLWGLGSGELFF.

The CDR3 DNA reads as TGTGCCAGCTCACCACAGCCACCTCCTTCCTACGAGCAGTACTTC. Amino acid sequence: CASSPQPPPSYEQYF. The V gene is TRBV18, the J gene TRBJ2-7; D remains ambiguous. Trimming removed 1 base from V and 1 base from J, with 11 bases in between. Germline V gene sequence: CDR1 KGHSH, CDR2 LQKENI. This CDR3 contains 15 residues.

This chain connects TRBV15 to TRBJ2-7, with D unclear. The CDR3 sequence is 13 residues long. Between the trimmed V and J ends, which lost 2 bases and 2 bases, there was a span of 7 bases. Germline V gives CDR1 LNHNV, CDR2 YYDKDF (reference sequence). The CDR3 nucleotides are TGTGCCACCAGCAGACGGACGACCTACGAGCAGTACTTC. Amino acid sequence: CATSRRTTYEQYF.

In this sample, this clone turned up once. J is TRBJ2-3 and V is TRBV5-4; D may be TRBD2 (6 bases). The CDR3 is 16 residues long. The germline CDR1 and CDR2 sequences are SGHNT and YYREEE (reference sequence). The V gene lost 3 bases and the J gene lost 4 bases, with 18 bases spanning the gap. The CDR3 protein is CASSSARSSGADTQYF. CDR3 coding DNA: TGTGCCAGCAGCTCCGCGCGGAGTAGCGGTGCAGATACGCAGTATTTT.

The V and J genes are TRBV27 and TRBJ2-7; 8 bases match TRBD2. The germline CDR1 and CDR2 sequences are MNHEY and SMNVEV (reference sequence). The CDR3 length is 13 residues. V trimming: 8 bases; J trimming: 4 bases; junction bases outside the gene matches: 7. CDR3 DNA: TGTGCCAGCGGGCGGGAGGCAACGTACGAGCAGTACTTC. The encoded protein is CASGREATYEQYF.

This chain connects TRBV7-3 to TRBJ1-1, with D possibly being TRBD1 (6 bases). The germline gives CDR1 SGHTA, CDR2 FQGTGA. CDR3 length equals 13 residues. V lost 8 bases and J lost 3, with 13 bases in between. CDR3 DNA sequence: TGTGCCAGCTGTCAGGGGCCCTACACTGAAGCTTTCTTT. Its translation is CASCQGPYTEAFF.

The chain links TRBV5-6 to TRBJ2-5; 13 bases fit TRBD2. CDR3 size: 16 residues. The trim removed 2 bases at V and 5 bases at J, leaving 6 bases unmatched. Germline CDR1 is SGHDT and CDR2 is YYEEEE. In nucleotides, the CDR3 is TGTGCCAGCAGCTTCACTAGCGGGAGGGCCGTGGAGACCCAGTACTTC. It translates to CASSFTSGRAVETQYF.

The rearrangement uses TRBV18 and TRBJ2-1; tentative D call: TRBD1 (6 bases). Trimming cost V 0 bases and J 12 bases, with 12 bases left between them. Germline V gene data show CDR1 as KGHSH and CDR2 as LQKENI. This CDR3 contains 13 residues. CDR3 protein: CASSPPTGLGQFF. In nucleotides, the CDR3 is TGTGCCAGCTCACCACCTACAGGGTTGGGGCAGTTCTTC. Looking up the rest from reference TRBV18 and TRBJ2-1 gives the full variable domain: NAGVMQNPRHLVRRRGQEARLRCSPMKGHSHVYWYRQLPEEGLKFMVYLQKENIIDESGMPKERFSAEFPKEGPSILRIQQVVRGDSAAYFCASSPPTGLGQFFGPGTRLTVL.

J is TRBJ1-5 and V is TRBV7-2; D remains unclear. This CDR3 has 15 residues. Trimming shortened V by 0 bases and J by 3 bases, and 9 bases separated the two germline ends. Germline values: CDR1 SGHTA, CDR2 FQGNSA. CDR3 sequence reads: CASSLAGFNNQPQHF. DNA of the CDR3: TGTGCCAGCAGCTTAGCAGGGTTTAACAATCAGCCCCAGCATTTT.